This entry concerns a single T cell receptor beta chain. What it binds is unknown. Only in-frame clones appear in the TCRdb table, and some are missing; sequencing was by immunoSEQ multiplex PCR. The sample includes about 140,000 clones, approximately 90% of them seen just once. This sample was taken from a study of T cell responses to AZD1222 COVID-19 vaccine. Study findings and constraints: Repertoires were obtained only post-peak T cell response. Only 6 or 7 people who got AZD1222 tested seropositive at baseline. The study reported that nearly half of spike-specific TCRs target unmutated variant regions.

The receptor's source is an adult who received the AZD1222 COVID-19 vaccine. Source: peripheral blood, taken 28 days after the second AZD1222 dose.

CDR3 DNA sequence: TGCGCCAGCATGTGGACAGGGGATGAAAAACTGTTTTTT. This gives the protein CASMWTGDEKLFF. The chain links TRBV10-2 to TRBJ1-4, with 9 bases that match TRBD1. The CDR3 length is 13 residues. Germline-derived CDR1 and CDR2 are WSHSY and SAAADI. V lost 7 bases, J lost 6 bases, and 3 bases stayed unmatched.